A selection of T cell receptor beta chains follows, all from one sample in a study of OX40 agonist ivuxolimab in advanced cancers. Here immunoSEQ multiplex PCR was the method, and the copy in TCRdb shows in-frame clones only, minus some. Of some 86,000 clones listed, 80% to 95% were seen once; the top ten hold approximately 0.3%. This specimen was CD4+ or CD8+ T cells sorted from blood, taken in a trial of the OX40 agonist ivuxolimab. These receptors were obtained from an adult with an advanced solid tumor such as melanoma, head and neck, liver or kidney cancer. Both conserved end residues are part of each CDR3. A D gene is named only where the DNA matches it firmly. Expanded clones are given a class, and other clones once, few, many or no size at all.

J	D	V	size	CDR3	DNA
TRBJ1-5	.	TRBV7-6	.	CASSPTSNQPQHF	TGTGCCAGCAGCCCAACCAGCAATCAGCCCCAGCATTTT
TRBJ2-7	TRBD2	TRBV11-2	.	CASRRGLAGETYEQYF	TGTGCCAGCAGGCGGGGACTAGCGGGGGAGACCTACGAGCAGTACTTC
TRBJ1-6	.	TRBV20-1	.	CSAQLGSPLHF	TGCAGTGCCCAACTGGGTTCACCCCTCCACTTT
TRBJ1-4	.	TRBV11-2	.	CASSLHGTNEKLFF	TGTGCCAGCAGCTTACACGGGACTAATGAAAAACTGTTTTTT
TRBJ2-5	TRBD2	TRBV18	.	CASSPWLAGGEETQYF	TGTGCCAGCTCACCATGGCTAGCGGGAGGAGAAGAGACCCAGTACTTC
TRBJ2-2	.	TRBV5-1	few	CASSGGFSGELFF	TGCGCCAGCAGCGGGGGGTTTTCCGGGGAGCTGTTTTTT
TRBJ2-4	.	TRBV7-9	.	CASSPPPGLALAKNIQYF	TGTGCCAGCAGCCCCCCCCCGGGGCTAGCCCTAGCCAAAAACATTCAGTACTTC
TRBJ1-2	.	TRBV18	.	CASSSNSGADGYTF	TGTGCCAGCTCATCTAACTCCGGGGCCGATGGCTACACCTTC
TRBJ2-5	.	TRBV7-2	.	CASSLGGSLETQYF	TGTGCCAGCAGCTTAGGAGGGAGTCTAGAGACCCAGTACTTC
TRBJ2-1	TRBD1	TRBV6-5	once	CASSYSDRAYNEQFF	TGTGCCAGCAGTTACTCTGACAGGGCCTACAATGAGCAGTTCTTC
TRBJ1-1	.	TRBV9	.	CASVAPKVVNTEAFF	TGTGCCAGCGTAGCGCCAAAGGTGGTGAACACTGAAGCTTTCTTT